The text below deals with one TCR beta chain. This sample was included in a study of multiple sclerosis patients with progressive multifocal leukoencephalopathy. Every PCR reaction included synthetic inline CDR3 controls for all V-J pairings. Produced via immunoSEQ multiplex PCR; TCRdb's table is partial and in-frame only. Seen here are more than 20,000 clones, about 91% observed once, and the top ten hold about 2%. The CDR3 covers 17 residues. Germline values: CDR1 LGHNA, CDR2 YSLEER. V was cut by 0 bases and J by 9 bases, with 18 bases left in between. Time point of the sample: 12 to 13 months of natalizumab therapy. Controls were natalizumab-treated multiple sclerosis patients who did not develop PML, sampled longitudinally.

The material was PBMCs, obtained from a patient treated with natalizumab. This chain uses TRBV4-3 with TRBJ1-6; D is unresolved. The clonotype was recovered from a man aged 30 to 39 with multiple sclerosis. The CDR3 sequence: CASSQDLGFSGISPLHF. The CDR3, as DNA: TGCGCCAGCAGCCAAGATCTGGGATTTTCTGGGATTTCACCCCTCCACTTT.